The 19 T cell receptor beta chains below were found in one sample sequenced in a study of blood T cells in healthy people across ages. A second PCR of about 6 to 11 cycles used a sample-barcoded 5' primer and a J-beta primer mix. A single record per CDR3 protein comes from TCRdb applying MiXCR to the 5' RACE reads. The table records roughly 1,700,000 distinct CDR3 sequences, 28% of them present only once. Specimen: blood. All receptors derive from a woman aged 25 to 39 in good health.

This sequence joins TRBV29-1 and TRBJ2-1; D perhaps matches TRBD1 (6 bases). Trimming cost V 5 bases and J 1 base, with 12 bases left between them. The CDR3 is 14 residues long. Germline loops: CDR1 SQVTM, CDR2 ANQGSEA. CDR3 loop: CSVLIGQSYNEQFF. The CDR3 DNA reads as TGCAGCGTTTTAATCGGACAGTCCTACAATGAGCAGTTCTTC.

To note about this clonotype: The junction and the germline gene differ at one end; a read error may be behind it. The chain recombines TRBV9 with TRBJ2-1; D is perhaps TRBD1 or TRBD2 (7 bases each). The CDR3 is 16 residues long. Germline V CDR1 and CDR2: SGDLS, YYNGEE. CDR3 residues: CASSVGMGTAGKEQFF. For the CDR3, the DNA is TGTGCCAGTAGCGTAGGAATGGGGACAGCGGGGAAGGAGCAGTTCTTC.

This sequence joins TRBV6-6 and TRBJ2-7; TRBD1 matches at 9 bases. Per germline, CDR1 MNHNY and CDR2 SVGAGI (reference sequence). The J segment lost 6 bases and the V segment lost 2 bases, leaving 11 bases of the junction unmatched. The CDR3 runs 16 residues. The CDR3 coding sequence is TGTGCCAGCAGTTACCCCGGACAGGGGTCCTCGGGCGAGCAGTACTTC. Protein sequence: CASSYPGQGSSGEQYF.

This clonotype was picked up one time. The chain employs TRBV12-3 or TRBV12-4 and TRBJ2-7, with 13 bases lining up with TRBD2. V lost 6 bases to trimming and J lost 12 bases; unmatched junction nucleotides: 8. The CDR3 is made up of 13 amino acids. As DNA, the CDR3 is TGTGCCAGCAGGCGGACTAGCGGGAGTCTAAGGTACTTC. Protein product: CASRRTSGSLRYF.

This clonotype was observed a few times. The DNA for the CDR3 is TGCAGTGCTAGAAACTTTTCCTACAATGAGCAGTTCTTC. The encoded protein is CSARNFSYNEQFF. V and J are TRBV20-1 and TRBJ2-1, with no clear D. This CDR3 region has 13 residues. Germline V gene lookup returns CDR1 DFQATT and CDR2 SNEGSKA (reference sequence). Trimming stripped 2 bases from V and 1 base from J, with 6 bases between.

Comments on this clonotype: A much larger clone sits a single nucleotide away, making a read error possible. The CDR3 sequence is CANSSRESGANVLTF. The CDR3 region has the DNA TGTGCCAACAGTTCGAGGGAATCTGGGGCCAACGTCCTGACTTTC. The chain links TRBV28 to TRBJ2-6; D might be TRBD2 (5 bases). CDR3 length equals 15 residues. Germline V gene lookup returns CDR1 MDHEN and CDR2 SYDVKM.

There are a few counts of this clonotype. The rearrangement joins TRBV29-1 to TRBJ2-1; D possibly matches TRBD1 or TRBD2 (7 bases each). V gave up 7 bases and J gave up 8 bases, with 12 bases separating them. Germline CDR1 is SQVTM and CDR2 is ANQGSEA. CDR3 length equals 11 residues. CDR3 sequence: CSAGGAHEQFF. CDR3 nucleotide sequence: TGCAGCGCAGGGGGGGCCCATGAGCAGTTCTTC.

This clonotype was counted a few times. This chain uses TRBV7-9 with TRBJ2-7; D not certain. Per germline, CDR1 SEHNR and CDR2 FQNEAQ (reference sequence). The V gene lost 5 bases and the J gene lost 0 bases, with 11 bases spanning the gap. The CDR3 is 14 amino acids. The CDR3 DNA follows: TGTGCCAGCAGCCCCCCACCAGACTCCTACGAGCAGTACTTC. It encodes CASSPPPDSYEQYF.

This clonotype has a handful of counts. This chain connects TRBV20-1 to TRBJ2-3; 7 nucleotides agree with TRBD1. The CDR3 extends over 17 amino acids. J lost 2 bases, V lost 3 bases, and 14 bases had no gene match. Germline values: CDR1 DFQATT, CDR2 SNEGSKA (reference sequence). In nucleotides, the CDR3 is TGCAGTGCTAGTCCCCCTCAGGGGACAGCGAACACAGATACGCAGTATTTT. Protein product: CSASPPQGTANTDTQYF.

This clonotype was found a few times. This chain connects TRBV12-3 or TRBV12-4 to TRBJ1-1, with D unclear. Trimming stripped 2 bases from V and 7 bases from J, with 14 bases between. The CDR3 loop spans 14 amino acids. Written as DNA, the CDR3 is TGTGCCAGCAGTTTACAGTACGATGGGGATGAAGCTTTCTTT. As protein: CASSLQYDGDEAFF.

The sample holds many counts of this clonotype. The chain is built from TRBV5-1 and TRBJ2-1; either TRBD1 or TRBD2 may supply D (5 bases each). Germline V gene sequence: CDR1 SGHRS, CDR2 YFSETQ. CDR3 length: 15 residues. V was clipped by 0 bases and J by 2 bases, with 9 bases between them. In DNA form, the CDR3 reads TGCGCCAGCAGCTTGGTCGGGGCGACCTACAATGAGCAGTTCTTC. Encoded protein: CASSLVGATYNEQFF.

This clonotype was seen a few times. V and J are TRBV20-1 and TRBJ2-3, with a weak D call TRBD1 (5 bases). V lost 0 bases, J lost 4 bases, and 14 bases lay in between. CDR3 length equals 15 residues. The germline V gene encodes CDR1 DFQATT and CDR2 SNEGSKA (reference sequence). The CDR3 loop is CSARDLGEGADTQYF. CDR3 coding DNA: TGCAGTGCTAGAGATCTTGGCGAAGGGGCAGATACGCAGTATTTT.

Points on this clonotype: The junction departs from germline at one end; a sequencing error may be responsible. This chain uses TRBV5-5 with TRBJ1-2, with TRBD1 matching over 7 bases. The CDR3 is made up of 14 amino acids. Germline CDR1 is SGHKS and CDR2 is YYEKEE (reference sequence). Here the CDR3 DNA reads TGTGCCAGCAGCTTGGGACAGGGAACCTATAGCTACACCTTC. It translates to CASSLGQGTYSYTF.

This clonotype was recorded many times. The V gene is TRBV10-3, the J gene TRBJ2-7; the D gene is possibly TRBD1 (5 bases). V was clipped by 2 bases and J by 2 bases, with 10 bases between them. The germline gives CDR1 ENHRY, CDR2 SYGVKD. CDR3 length: 14 residues. The CDR3 nucleotides are TGTGCCATCAGTGAGGGCAGGGCCCCCTACGAGCAGTACTTC. Its translation is CAISEGRAPYEQYF.

This clonotype was counted a single time. At one boundary the junction diverges from the germline segment, which might be a read error. The V gene is TRBV4-2, the J gene TRBJ1-1; no clear D gene. The CDR3 has 15 amino acids. In germline, CDR1 is LGHNA, CDR2 YNFKEQ. The CDR3 region has the DNA TGTGCCAGCAGCCAAAGCGCAGGAAGAGGAACTGATGCTTTCTTT. Amino acids: CASSQSAGRGTDAFF.

The chain is built from TRBV12-5 and TRBJ1-2; D is uncertain. Trimming shortened V by 5 bases and J by 1 base, and 17 bases separated the two germline ends. The CDR3 has 16 amino acids. Germline values: CDR1 LGHNT, CDR2 FRNRAP. The CDR3 protein is CASGTPSGPYNYGYTF. The CDR3 nucleotides read TGTGCTAGTGGTACCCCATCCGGGCCTTATAACTATGGCTACACCTTC.

This clonotype was counted at least ten times. The V and J genes are TRBV11-2 and TRBJ1-2; D not certain. The V gene's germline CDR1 is SGHAT and CDR2 FQNNGV. V dropped 5 bases and J dropped 8 bases, with 24 bases sitting between them. The CDR3 extends over 16 amino acids. The CDR3 nucleotides read TGTGCCAGCAGCCACTGGGAGGAGGCCACCGGACGCGGCTACACCTTC. It codes for CASSHWEEATGRGYTF.

The chain links TRBV14 to TRBJ2-2; no definite D call. Germline V gives CDR1 SGHDN, CDR2 FVKESK. CDR3 length: 14 residues. V lost 5 bases and J lost 5, with 12 bases in between. The CDR3 coding sequence is TGTGCCAGCAGCAAAAGGTCCATTACCGGGGAGCTGTTTTTT. This gives the protein CASSKRSITGELFF. The entire variable domain, with the rest obtained from reference TRBV14 and TRBJ2-2, is as follows: EAGVTQFPSHSVIEKGQTVTLRCDPISGHDNLYWYRRVMGKEIKFLLHFVKESKQDESGMPNNRFLAERTGGTYSTLKVQPAELEDSGVYFCASSKRSITGELFFGEGSRLTVL.

The rearrangement uses TRBV30 and TRBJ2-1; TRBD2 matches at 13 bases. The CDR3 contains 14 residues. Losses at the gene ends were 4 bases for V and 5 bases for J; bases not matched to a gene: 2. The germline CDR1 and CDR2 sequences are GTSNPN and SVGIG (reference sequence). The CDR3 loop is CAWKGTSGDNEQFF. The CDR3 DNA sequence: TGTGCCTGGAAGGGGACTAGCGGGGACAATGAGCAGTTCTTC.